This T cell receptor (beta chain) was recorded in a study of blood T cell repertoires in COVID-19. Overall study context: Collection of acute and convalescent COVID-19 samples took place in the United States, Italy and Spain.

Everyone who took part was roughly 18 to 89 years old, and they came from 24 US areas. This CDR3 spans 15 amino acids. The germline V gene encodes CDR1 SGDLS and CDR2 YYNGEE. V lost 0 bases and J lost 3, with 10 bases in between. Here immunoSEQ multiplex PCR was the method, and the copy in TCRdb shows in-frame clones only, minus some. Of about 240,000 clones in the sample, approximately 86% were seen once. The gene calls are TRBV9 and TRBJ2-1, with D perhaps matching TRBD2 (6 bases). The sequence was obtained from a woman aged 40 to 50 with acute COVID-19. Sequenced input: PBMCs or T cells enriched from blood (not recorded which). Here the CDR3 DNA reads TGTGCCAGCAGCGTAGCGGGAGATGGCTACAATGAGCAGTTCTTC. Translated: CASSVAGDGYNEQFF. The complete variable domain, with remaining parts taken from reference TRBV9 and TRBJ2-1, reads DSGVTQTPKHLITATGQRVTLRCSPRSGDLSVYWYQQSLDQGLQFLIQYYNGEERAKGNILERFSAQQFPDLHSELNLSSLELGDSALYFCASSVAGDGYNEQFFGPGTRLTVL.